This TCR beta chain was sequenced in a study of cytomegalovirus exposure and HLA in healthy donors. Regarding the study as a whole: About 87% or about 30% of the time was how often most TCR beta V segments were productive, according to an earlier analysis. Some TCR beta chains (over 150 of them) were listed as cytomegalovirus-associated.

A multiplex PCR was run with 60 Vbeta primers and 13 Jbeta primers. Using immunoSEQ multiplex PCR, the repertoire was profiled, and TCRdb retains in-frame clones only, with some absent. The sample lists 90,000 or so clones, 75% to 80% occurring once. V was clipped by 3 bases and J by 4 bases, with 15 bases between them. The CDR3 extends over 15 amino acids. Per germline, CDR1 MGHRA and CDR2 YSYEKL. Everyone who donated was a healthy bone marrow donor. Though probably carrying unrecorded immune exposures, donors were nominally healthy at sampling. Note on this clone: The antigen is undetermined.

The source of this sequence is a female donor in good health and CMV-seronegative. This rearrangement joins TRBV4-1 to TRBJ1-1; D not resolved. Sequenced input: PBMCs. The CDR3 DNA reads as TGCGCCAGCAGCCACGATACCAGGAGGGTCACTGAAGCTTTCTTT. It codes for CASSHDTRRVTEAFF.